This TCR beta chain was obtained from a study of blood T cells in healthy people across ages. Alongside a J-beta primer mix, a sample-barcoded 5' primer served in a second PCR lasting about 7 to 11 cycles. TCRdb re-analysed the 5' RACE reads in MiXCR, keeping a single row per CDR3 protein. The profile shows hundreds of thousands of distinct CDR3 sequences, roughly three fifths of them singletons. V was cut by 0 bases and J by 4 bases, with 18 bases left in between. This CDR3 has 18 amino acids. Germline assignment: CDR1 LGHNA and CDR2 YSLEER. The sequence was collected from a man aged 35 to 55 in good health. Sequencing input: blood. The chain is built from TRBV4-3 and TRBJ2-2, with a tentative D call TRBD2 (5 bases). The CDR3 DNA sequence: TGCGCCAGCAGCCAAGATCGGGCTAGCCATTACCTCACCGGGGAGCTGTTTTTT. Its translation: CASSQDRASHYLTGELFF.